This TCR beta chain comes out of a study of blood T cell repertoires in COVID-19. The assay was immunoSEQ multiplex PCR, and TCRdb's table has in-frame clones only and misses some. The sample holds approximately 440,000 clones; around 91% are singletons and the top ten take approximately 0.55%. Germline assignment: CDR1 SGHRS and CDR2 YFSETQ. The CDR3 consists of 13 residues. The V end lost 5 bases, the J end lost 0 bases, and 9 bases lay between the germline ends. What was sequenced was PBMCs or T cells enriched from blood (not recorded which). This chain uses TRBV5-1 with TRBJ2-7; a possible D gene is TRBD1 (5 bases). The receptor's source is a man aged 18 to 30 who had recovered from COVID-19. DNA of the CDR3: TGCGCCAGCAGTTACGACAGCTCCTACGAGCAGTACTTC. It is translated as CASSYDSSYEQYF.